This T cell receptor beta chain stems from a study of blood T cell repertoires in COVID-19. Overall study: COVID-19 samples, acute and convalescent, were from the United States, Italy and Spain. T cells, B-cell-depleted T cells, or PBMCs supplied cDNA or gDNA.

As originally analysed: Nucleated cell counts were estimated from reference gene primer amplification. Some clones are missing from TCRdb's copy, which holds only in-frame ones; the method was immunoSEQ multiplex PCR. D and trimming come from the DNA, and the V and J calls and clone size come from that table. The sample has some 380,000 clones; around 87% are singletons. This CDR3 region has 15 residues. From germline, CDR1 is MNHEY and CDR2 SMNVEV (reference sequence). The V end lost 6 bases, the J end lost 1 base, and 15 bases lay between the germline ends. The sequenced sample was peripheral blood. V usage is TRBV27 and J usage is TRBJ1-1; D is possibly TRBD1 (5 bases). This clonotype originated in a man younger than 35 with active or convalescent COVID-19. The CDR3 sequence is CASRSGGLRNTEAFF. Written as DNA, the CDR3 is TGTGCCAGCAGAAGCGGGGGACTCAGGAACACTGAAGCTTTCTTT.